This T cell receptor (beta chain) was identified in a study of blood T cell repertoires in COVID-19. About the study: Acute and convalescent COVID-19 samples came from the United States, Italy and Spain.

Authors' data handling: Reference gene primer amplification gave estimated nucleated cell counts. Assay used: immunoSEQ multiplex PCR; TCRdb lists only in-frame clones, some missing. Clone size and the V and J calls come from that table; the DNA yielded D and trimming. The data contain 110,000 or so clones, roughly 82% of them singletons. The CDR3 has 12 residues. V gave up 8 bases and J gave up 4 bases, with 9 bases separating them. The V gene's germline CDR1 is MNHEY and CDR2 SVGAGI. Material for sequencing was peripheral blood. This receptor was taken from a human donor in a cohort sampled during active COVID-19. This rearrangement joins TRBV6-5 to TRBJ1-5; D is ambiguous. CDR3 nucleotide sequence: TGTGCCAGCGAAGCCTTAAATCAGCCCCAGCATTTT. It yields the protein CASEALNQPQHF.